This entry features one T cell receptor (beta chain) sequence. Germline CDR1 and CDR2: MGHRA and YSYEKL. The CDR3 consists of 17 residues. The V and J ends lost 0 bases and 2 bases respectively, with 13 bases between them. This sample is drawn from a study of blood T cell repertoires in COVID-19. Across the whole study: Donors in the United States, Italy and Spain gave samples during acute or convalescent COVID-19. T cells, B-cell-depleted T cells, or PBMCs provided the cDNA or gDNA that served as material.

Original methodology: Amplification of reference gene primers provided the estimated nucleated cell counts. The repertoire was sequenced with immunoSEQ multiplex PCR; TCRdb's copy has only in-frame clones and lacks some. V and J calls and clone size are given by that table; D and trimming were obtained from the DNA. There are approximately 320,000 clones in the sample; roughly 85% occur only once, and around 7.8% lies in the top ten. The chain has TRBV4-1 and TRBJ2-2; tentatively, D is TRBD2 (7 bases). The sequenced sample was peripheral blood. The source of this sequence is a human donor in a cohort sampled during active COVID-19. The CDR3 is CASSQEGAGANTGELFF. CDR3 DNA: TGCGCCAGCAGCCAAGAAGGCGCGGGGGCTAACACCGGGGAGCTGTTTTTT.